These 30 T cell receptor beta chains originate from one sample sequenced in a study of chemoradiotherapy in HPV16-positive cancers. Generated by immunoSEQ multiplex PCR, the TCRdb table keeps only in-frame clones and is missing some. The data contain tens of thousands of clones, about four fifths of them singletons. The specimen was blood, collected from a patient who underwent chemoradiotherapy. The source of these receptors is a human donor with HPV-associated anogenital cancer.

This clone showed up just once. V usage is TRBV18 and J usage is TRBJ1-5; no clear D. Germline V gene sequence: CDR1 KGHSH, CDR2 LQKENI. This CDR3 is built from 14 residues. Trimming left V 0 bases short and J 0 bases short, with 3 bases between. CDR3 coding DNA: TGTGCCAGCTCACCACCTAATAGCAATCAGCCCCAGCATTTT. This sequence encodes CASSPPNSNQPQHF.

The chain couples TRBV9 to TRBJ1-3; TRBD1 is a possible D gene (5 bases). The V and J ends lost 0 bases and 1 base respectively, with 14 bases between them. Germline assignment: CDR1 SGDLS and CDR2 YYNGEE. The CDR3 runs to 17 residues. CDR3 residues: CASSVDSWTTSGNTIYF. The CDR3, as DNA: TGTGCCAGCAGCGTAGACTCCTGGACAACTTCTGGAAACACCATATATTTT.

The DNA of the CDR3 is TGTGCCAGCAGCCGACAGGAGAACACTGAAGCTTTCTTT. Translating it yields CASSRQENTEAFF. This chain links TRBV11-2 with TRBJ1-1; the D gene is possibly TRBD1 (6 bases). V lost 5 bases and J 1 base, leaving 8 bases between the germline ends. The germline CDR1 and CDR2 sequences are SGHAT and FQNNGV. The CDR3 is 13 residues long.

The genes are TRBV5-1 and TRBJ2-1, with 11 bases fitting TRBD1. Germline V CDR1 and CDR2: SGHRS, YFSETQ. This CDR3 has 17 residues. J gave up 5 bases and V 7 bases, and 14 bases lay outside the gene matches. CDR3 sequence: CASSWTGGAGKHNEQFF. The CDR3 nucleotides read TGCGCCAGCTCGTGGACAGGGGGCGCGGGAAAACACAATGAGCAGTTCTTC.

The chain joins TRBV7-9 to TRBJ1-4; D gene unclear. Trimming took off 1 base at V and 4 bases at J, with 7 bases between the two ends. The length of the CDR3 is 14 residues. Germline lookup yields CDR1 SEHNR and CDR2 FQNEAQ (reference sequence). CDR3 nucleotide sequence: TGTGCCAGCAGCTTAGTAGAGTTTAATGAAAAACTGTTTTTT. This gives the protein CASSLVEFNEKLFF.

J is TRBJ2-3 and V is TRBV27; 10 nucleotides align to TRBD2. V trimming: 5 bases; J trimming: 5 bases; junction bases outside the gene matches: 10. This CDR3 region has 16 residues. Germline CDR1 MNHEY, CDR2 SMNVEV (reference sequence). The CDR3 region is CASSPHSGGAGDTQYF. CDR3 DNA sequence: TGTGCCAGCAGTCCGCACAGCGGGGGGGCCGGAGATACGCAGTATTTT.

The chain joins TRBV11-3 to TRBJ1-1; 9 bases are a match to TRBD1. This CDR3 comprises 14 residues. Germline trimming cut 5 bases from V and 7 bases from J; bases unmatched to any gene: 8. Germline assignment: CDR1 SGHNT and CDR2 YENEEA. The CDR3 DNA is TGTGCCAGCAGCACCAACACAGGGGGCAGTGAAGCTTTCTTT. Protein: CASSTNTGGSEAFF.

The J gene is TRBJ1-1, the V gene TRBV19; 10 nucleotides align to TRBD1. The CDR3 totals 15 residues. From germline, CDR1 is LNHDA and CDR2 SQIVND (reference sequence). Trimming took 1 base from V and 4 from J; bases not matched to a gene: 3. The CDR3 DNA follows: TGTGCCAGTAGTATAGTGGGGACAGGGGCCACTGAAGCTTTCTTT. Its translation is CASSIVGTGATEAFF.

The genes are TRBV29-1 and TRBJ1-1; 9 bases align to TRBD1. In germline, CDR1 is SQVTM, CDR2 ANQGSEA. The V gene end was trimmed by 7 bases and the J gene end by 0 bases; junction bases not matched to a gene: 3. The CDR3 runs 13 residues. CDR3 sequence: CSGGQGMNTEAFF. CDR3 DNA sequence: TGCAGCGGGGGACAGGGCATGAACACTGAAGCTTTCTTT.

The rearrangement uses TRBV7-8 and TRBJ1-1, with D possibly TRBD1 on 5 matching bases. Germline-derived CDR1 and CDR2 are SGHVS and FQNEAQ. The V and J ends lost 1 base and 11 bases respectively, with 11 bases between them. The CDR3 consists of 12 residues. The CDR3 DNA reads as TGTGCCAGCAGCTTAGGGTCCAGGGTTGCTTTCTTT. Its protein is CASSLGSRVAFF.

This clone appeared a single time. The chain joins TRBV6-1 to TRBJ2-5, with D perhaps TRBD2 (6 bases). Trimming took off 8 bases at V and 7 bases at J, with 17 bases between the two ends. Per germline, CDR1 MNHNS and CDR2 SASEGT. This CDR3 contains 13 residues. Written as DNA, the CDR3 is TGTGCCAGCCTATTGGGGGGAGGATGGACCCAGTACTTC. The encoded protein is CASLLGGGWTQYF.

This chain joins TRBV7-2 and TRBJ2-5, with 9 bases matching TRBD1. The CDR3 contains 14 residues. J gave up 6 bases and V 6 bases, and 8 bases lay outside the gene matches. The germline CDR1 and CDR2 sequences are SGHTA and FQGNSA. As DNA, the CDR3 is TGTGCCAGCAGGGCGGGACAGGGTAGGAAGACCCAGTACTTC. It specifies CASRAGQGRKTQYF.

This chain links TRBV18 with TRBJ1-3; 7 bases agree with TRBD1. This CDR3 contains 16 residues. CDR1 KGHSH and CDR2 LQKENI come from the germline V gene. The junction had 8 bases not matched to a gene; V was cut back by 6 bases and J by 0 bases. In nucleotides, the CDR3 is TGTGCCAGCTCGGGGGACAGACCATACTCTGGAAACACCATATATTTT. This translates into CASSGDRPYSGNTIYF.

This chain connects TRBV7-9 to TRBJ2-2; 7 nucleotides agree with TRBD1. Germline V CDR1 and CDR2: SEHNR, FQNEAQ (reference sequence). With V trimmed by 6 bases and J by 7 bases, 2 bases remained unmatched. The CDR3 has 12 amino acids. CDR3 in amino acids: CASRTGHGELFF. DNA for the CDR3: TGTGCCAGCAGGACAGGGCACGGGGAGCTGTTTTTT.

The rearrangement links TRBV7-8 to TRBJ2-2, with no clear D. Per germline, CDR1 SGHVS and CDR2 FQNEAQ. The CDR3 length is 14 residues. V was shortened by 5 bases and J by 6 bases, with 13 bases between the two germline ends. CDR3 residues: CASSPRPVSGELFF. The CDR3 nucleotides read TGTGCCAGCAGCCCCCGCCCCGTGTCCGGGGAGCTGTTTTTT.

The chain links TRBV6-5 to TRBJ2-7, with D hard to call. The CDR3 consists of 11 residues. The germline V gene has CDR1 MNHEY and CDR2 SVGAGI. CDR3 residues: CAATWENEQYF. The CDR3 DNA sequence: TGTGCAGCGACGTGGGAAAACGAGCAGTACTTC.

The chain uses TRBV2 and TRBJ2-7; TRBD1 aligns across 8 bases. The germline V gene has CDR1 SNHLY and CDR2 FYNNEI. The V and J ends lost 3 bases and 0 bases, in that order; junction bases with no gene match: 7. This CDR3 has 16 amino acids. CDR3 sequence reads: CASSEPGGLSSYEQYF. DNA of the CDR3: TGTGCCAGCAGTGAGCCAGGGGGCTTAAGCTCCTACGAGCAGTACTTC.

V and J are TRBV7-3 and TRBJ2-1; perhaps TRBD1 as D (6 bases). The length of the CDR3 is 13 residues. CDR1 SGHTA and CDR2 FQGTGA come from the germline V gene. The germline V and J ends were trimmed by 5 bases and 7 bases, with 12 bases remaining between them. The CDR3 spells CASSQQGGNEQFF. The CDR3 bases are TGTGCCAGCAGCCAACAGGGTGGAAATGAGCAGTTCTTC.

This sequence joins TRBV12-5 and TRBJ1-5; the match to TRBD1 covers 9 bases. Trimming removed 0 bases from V and 6 bases from J; junction bases left unmatched: 12. This CDR3 is 18 amino acids long. The germline CDR1 and CDR2 sequences are LGHNT and FRNRAP. CDR3 nucleotide sequence: TGTGCTAGTGGTTTGGTACAAGGGACAGGGCAAGGGTTTCAGCCCCAGCATTTT. This encodes CASGLVQGTGQGFQPQHF. The variable domain in full, with the rest retrieved from reference TRBV12-5 and TRBJ1-5, is DARVTQTPRHKVTEMGQEVTMRCQPILGHNTVFWYRQTMMQGLELLAYFRNRAPLDDSGMPKDRFSAEMPDATLATLKIQPSEPRDSAVYFCASGLVQGTGQGFQPQHFGDGTRLSIL.

This clone has only a few counts. The chain combines TRBV25-1 with TRBJ1-3, with a weak D call TRBD1 (5 bases). The CDR3 runs 15 residues. V lost 3 bases and J 1 base, leaving 10 bases between the germline ends. Germline V lookup: CDR1 MGHDK, CDR2 SYGVNS. CDR3 sequence: CASSDPGGSGNTIYF. The DNA of the CDR3 is TGTGCCAGCAGTGACCCCGGGGGGTCTGGAAACACCATATATTTT.

This chain uses TRBV4-1 with TRBJ2-1; TRBD1 matches 11 bases. V lost 3 bases to trimming and J lost 0 bases; unmatched junction nucleotides: 10. Germline V lookup: CDR1 MGHRA, CDR2 YSYEKL. The CDR3 is 19 amino acids. The CDR3 coding sequence is TGCGCCAGCAGCCATGGACAGGGGGCGTTCGTCAGCTCCTACAATGAGCAGTTCTTC. It specifies CASSHGQGAFVSSYNEQFF.

V usage is TRBV29-1 and J usage is TRBJ1-2; no clear D gene. With 4 bases removed from V and 2 bases from J, the gap between germline ends came to 5 bases. Per germline, CDR1 SQVTM and CDR2 ANQGSEA. The CDR3 runs to 11 residues. CDR3 residues: CSVAENYGYTF. The CDR3 DNA follows: TGCAGCGTTGCGGAGAACTATGGCTACACCTTC.

This chain connects TRBV5-4 to TRBJ2-6; D ambiguous. This CDR3 is built from 17 residues. V lost 4 bases and J lost 0, with 14 bases in between. CDR1 and CDR2 from the germline V gene are SGHNT and YYREEE (reference sequence). DNA of the CDR3: TGTGCCAGCAGCCATATTACCGAACTCTCTGGGGCCAACGTCCTGACTTTC. It yields the protein CASSHITELSGANVLTF.

The chain uses TRBV5-1 and TRBJ2-1, with D possibly TRBD1 on 6 matching bases. The CDR3 sequence is 13 residues long. Trimming pared 4 bases from V and 4 bases from J, leaving 9 bases between. The germline V gene has CDR1 SGHRS and CDR2 YFSETQ. The chain's CDR3 is CASSPTGYNEQFF. In DNA form, the CDR3 reads TGCGCCAGCAGCCCGACAGGTTACAATGAGCAGTTCTTC.

CDR3 residues: CAAKGRGNEKLFF. The CDR3 DNA reads as TGTGCCGCCAAGGGGCGAGGTAATGAAAAACTGTTTTTT. The rearrangement joins TRBV30 to TRBJ1-4; a weak D match, TRBD1 (5 bases). Germline CDR1 and CDR2: GTSNPN and SVGIG (reference sequence). The V end lost 8 bases, the J end lost 4 bases, and 14 bases lay between the germline ends. The CDR3 has 13 amino acids.

This clone was counted a single time. The V and J genes are TRBV19 and TRBJ1-5, with 7 positions matching TRBD1. CDR1 and CDR2 from the germline V gene are LNHDA and SQIVND (reference sequence). V gave up 5 bases and J gave up 6 bases; unmatched junction bases: 16. The CDR3 is 17 residues long. The CDR3 coding sequence is TGTGCCAGTAGTGCATTGACAGGGAGTGGGTCAAGTCAGCCCCAGCATTTT. Amino acids: CASSALTGSGSSQPQHF.

This CDR3 reads CASSPPTGGFHEQYF. CDR3 DNA: TGTGCCAGCAGCCCGCCGACAGGGGGCTTCCACGAGCAGTACTTC. The chain combines TRBV7-2 with TRBJ2-7; 10 bases are a match to TRBD1. After removal of 5 bases from V and 5 bases from J, the junction contained 9 bases not matched to a gene. This CDR3 has 15 residues. The V gene's germline CDR1 is SGHTA and CDR2 FQGNSA.

V is TRBV7-2 and J is TRBJ1-1; D possibly corresponds to TRBD1 (5 bases). CDR1 and CDR2 (germline): SGHTA, FQGNSA. The CDR3 contains 14 residues. The V end was cut by 6 bases, the J end by 4 bases, with 15 bases between. This chain's CDR3 is CASRYTQASTEAFF. The CDR3 bases are TGTGCCAGCAGGTACACACAGGCGAGCACTGAAGCTTTCTTT.

The chain carries TRBV28 and TRBJ1-2; D gene unclear. CDR1 is MDHEN, CDR2 SYDVKM, per germline. V was trimmed by 2 bases and J by 10 bases, leaving 11 bases between them. The CDR3 has 12 residues. CDR3 loop: CASSLPQSDYTF. For the CDR3, the DNA is TGTGCCAGCAGTTTACCCCAGTCGGACTACACCTTC.

V is TRBV5-1 and J is TRBJ2-6; D is possibly TRBD1 (5 bases). Germline V lookup: CDR1 SGHRS, CDR2 YFSETQ. This CDR3 has 17 amino acids. V was trimmed by 4 bases and J by 0 bases, leaving 14 bases between them. The CDR3 reads CASSAGLLPSGANVLTF. The DNA of the CDR3 is TGCGCCAGCAGCGCAGGGTTACTCCCCTCTGGGGCCAACGTCCTGACTTTC. The whole variable domain, filled in from reference TRBV5-1 and TRBJ2-6, reads KAGVTQTPRYLIKTRGQQVTLSCSPISGHRSVSWYQQTPGQGLQFLFEYFSETQRNKGNFPGRFSGRQFSNSRSEMNVSTLELGDSALYLCASSAGLLPSGANVLTFGAGSRLTVL.